These T cell receptor beta chains were read from a single sample in a study of blood T cell repertoires in COVID-19. TCRdb's table, derived via immunoSEQ multiplex PCR, lists solely in-frame clones and lacks some. The sample contains 200,000 to 300,000 clones, 80% to 85% of which appear only once. Sequenced: peripheral blood. These TCRs come from a man aged 60 to 69 with acute or convalescent COVID-19. The CDR3 runs from the conserved cysteine through the conserved F or W. Clone size is shown for a subset of rows, as once, few, many or a class of expanded clone.

abundance	v_gene	CDR3aa
once	TRBV7-8	CASSSRTGNTGELFF
NA	TRBV3-1/TRBV3-2	CASSQGSGGLDTQYF
few	TRBV9	CASSANPARGTSGSNEQFF
NA	TRBV19	CASSPVQETQYF
NA	TRBV10-3	CAISAGGHSPLHF
NA	TRBV18	CASSQGAQTYEQYF
NA	TRBV4-3	CASSQEQGGEQFF
few	TRBV9	CASSPSGDSYEQYF
NA	TRBV28	CASSTYVVAGAPYNEQFF
NA	TRBV29-1	CSVEGGGETQYF
NA	TRBV10-3	CAISEGSGTVNTEAFF
NA	TRBV30	CAWSVYAAEGQPQHF
NA	TRBV7-6	CASSRDSSGGDNEQFF
NA	TRBV4-2	CASSQEISVTYEQYF
NA	TRBV7-9	CASSLRPSQPQHF
NA	TRBV10-1	CASRGGSDNEQFF
NA	TRBV15	CATSRGQGKETQYF
NA	TRBV11-2	CASLITGVETQYF
NA	TRBV28	CASSFRGFVVSYNEQFF
few	TRBV5-1	CASSLVLAGETQYF
few	TRBV28	CASAIDWSSPLHF
NA	TRBV7-2	CASSFRGNYGYTF
NA	TRBV27	CATSLRGGRGAGQYF
NA	TRBV6-5	CASSPRTGPWGEQYF
NA	TRBV6-5	CASVRRGYSQETQYF
few	TRBV30	CAWGDRGSQPQHF
NA	TRBV7-2	CASRPDWAGDTQYF
NA	TRBV9	CASSFTGNTEAFF
NA	TRBV5-1	CASSLNAESPYGYTF
NA	TRBV29-1	CSVVGESSVHVVTETQYF
NA	TRBV19	CASSKGASQETQYF
NA	TRBV5-1	CASSPDLPGSGGELFF
once	TRBV5-5	CASSLVGGSYNEQFF
NA	TRBV10-3	CAISIQGGADTQYF
NA	TRBV27	CASSSATGLAVYEQYF
NA	TRBV29-1	CSGGRQGSDYGYTF